The next 8 T cell receptor beta chains were all read from a single sample in a study of T cell responses to AZD1222 COVID-19 vaccine (dated by TCRdb to the early 2020s). The library relied on the immunoSEQ multiplex PCR assay. Here the immuneACCESS table is served through TCRdb, limited to in-frame sequences with V and J called. Missing clones are a known gap in these copies; in checked studies unresolved V genes cover under half, and the rest lacks a known reason. This sample is represented by 150,000 to 190,000 clones; about nine tenths of them were singletons. Roughly 6.9% of the sample is in the top ten clones. According to the study, the label for this sample's time point signals: sample from adult after SARS-CoV-2 infection, after symptom onset. This material consisted of peripheral blood, taken after recovery from COVID-19. The receptors come from an adult who had recovered from COVID-19.

Notes on this clone: The junction departs from the called germline gene at one end, perhaps through a read error. The chain combines TRBV4-2 with TRBJ2-1, with D possibly matching TRBD2 (5 bases). The CDR3 covers 18 residues. CDR1 LGHNA and CDR2 YNFKEQ come from the germline V gene. The CDR3 coding sequence is TGTGCCAGCAGCAAAGAAACGACCGGGGAGAGCTCCTACAATGAGCAGTTCTTC. Encoded protein: CASSKETTGESSYNEQFF.

V and J are TRBV6-1 and TRBJ1-2; no clear D. Trimming left V 3 bases short and J 2 bases short, with 7 bases between. The CDR3 extends over 13 amino acids. Germline loops: CDR1 MNHNS, CDR2 SASEGT. The DNA of the CDR3 is TGTGCCAGCAGTGATTGGCAAAACTATGGCTACACCTTC. It specifies CASSDWQNYGYTF.

The chain links TRBV4-3 to TRBJ2-6; maybe TRBD1 (5 bases). Germline V gives CDR1 LGHNA, CDR2 YSLEER. There are 14 residues in the CDR3. V lost 5 bases and J 3 bases, leaving 8 bases between the germline ends. The CDR3 region is CASSRGGGANVLTF. CDR3 nucleotide sequence: TGCGCCAGCAGCAGGGGTGGTGGGGCCAACGTCCTGACTTTC.

The CDR3 reads CASSLVVLGFQETQYF. The CDR3 nucleotides read TGTGCCAGCAGCTTAGTCGTTTTGGGATTCCAAGAGACCCAGTACTTC. The chain links TRBV5-5 to TRBJ2-5; D not certain. CDR1 and CDR2 (germline): SGHKS, YYEKEE (reference sequence). This CDR3 region has 16 residues. Trimming removed 2 bases from V and 1 base from J, with 15 bases in between.

The chain couples TRBV11-3 to TRBJ2-5, with TRBD1 matching 9 bases. V lost 6 bases to trimming and J lost 5 bases; unmatched junction nucleotides: 7. Germline CDR1 is SGHNT and CDR2 is YENEEA. The CDR3 contains 14 residues. The CDR3 region is CASSSGQGQETQYF. In DNA, the CDR3 is TGTGCCAGCAGTTCGGGACAGGGCCAGGAGACCCAGTACTTC. The entire variable domain, with the rest obtained from reference TRBV11-3 and TRBJ2-5, is as follows: EAGVVQSPRYKIIEKKQPVAFWCNPISGHNTLYWYLQNLGQGPELLIRYENEEAVDDSQLPKDRFSAERLKGVDSTLKIQPAELGDSAVYLCASSSGQGQETQYFGPGTRLLVL.

This chain links TRBV4-1 with TRBJ2-1; D is ambiguous. Germline V gives CDR1 MGHRA, CDR2 YSYEKL. The CDR3 is 14 amino acids. The V gene lost 1 base and the J gene lost 5 bases, with 9 bases spanning the gap. CDR3 coding DNA: TGCGCCAGCAGCCAAGTGACCCACGACAATGAGCAGTTCTTC. Translated: CASSQVTHDNEQFF.

V gene TRBV18 combines with J gene TRBJ2-3, with D maybe TRBD2 (5 bases). CDR3 length equals 16 residues. V lost 0 bases and J lost 7, with 17 bases in between. Looked up from germline, CDR1 is KGHSH and CDR2 is LQKENI. The CDR3 spells CASSPPRVEATNTQYF. CDR3 DNA sequence: TGTGCCAGCTCACCACCGAGGGTAGAGGCGACTAATACGCAGTATTTT.

The count of this clone is one. V and J are TRBV13 and TRBJ2-7; 8 bases map to TRBD2. Losses at the gene ends were 6 bases for V and 3 bases for J; bases not matched to a gene: 10. The CDR3 is 15 residues long. Germline CDR1 PRHDT, CDR2 FYEKMQ (reference sequence). As DNA, the CDR3 is TGTGCCAGCAGTTCAACCGGGACTAGAGACTACGAGCAGTACTTC. It translates to CASSSTGTRDYEQYF.